Each of the 31 T cell receptor beta chains below was sequenced from the same sample in a study of CD8 T cells in Susac syndrome. RNA amounts of roughly 0.5 to 1 ug underwent reverse transcription with random hexamers. TCRdb re-derived calls from the immunoSEQ multiplex PCR reads in MiXCR, one entry per CDR3 protein. The data hold 200,000 to 250,000 distinct CDR3 sequences, with about 90% observed a single time. What was sequenced was CD8+ T cells from PBMCs. The origin of the receptors is a human donor with multiple sclerosis.

The V gene is TRBV19, the J gene TRBJ1-5, with a weak D call TRBD1 (5 bases). Germline values: CDR1 LNHDA, CDR2 SQIVND (reference sequence). This CDR3 has 17 residues. V dropped 7 bases and J dropped 5 bases, with 24 bases sitting between them. CDR3 amino acids: CASTSGTMHTSDQPQHF. The CDR3 DNA reads as TGTGCCAGTACGTCCGGGACGATGCATACCTCTGATCAGCCCCAGCATTTT. The full variable domain, in which reference TRBV19 and TRBJ1-5 provide the parts outside the CDR3, is DGGITQSPKYLFRKEGQNVTLSCEQNLNHDAMYWYRQDPGQGLRLIYYSQIVNDFQKGDIAEGYSVSREKKESFPLTVTSAQKNPTAFYLCASTSGTMHTSDQPQHFGDGTRLSIL.

The V and J genes are TRBV9 and TRBJ1-1; D is ambiguous. Trimming took 4 bases from V and 1 from J, leaving 11 bases between them. CDR3 length: 14 residues. The germline V gene has CDR1 SGDLS and CDR2 YYNGEE. CDR3 bases: TGTGCCAGCAGCCCCTCCGGCGGGAACACTGAAGCTTTCTTT. It translates to CASSPSGGNTEAFF.

V gene TRBV2 combines with J gene TRBJ2-7, with 9 bases fitting TRBD1. The CDR3 consists of 16 residues. Germline V gives CDR1 SNHLY, CDR2 FYNNEI. Trimming took 6 bases from V and 3 from J; bases not matched to a gene: 12. The chain's CDR3 is CASRIITPGQGYEQYF. The CDR3 nucleotides read TGTGCCAGCAGAATCATTACTCCGGGACAGGGCTACGAGCAGTACTTC.

The rearrangement uses TRBV5-1 and TRBJ2-7; 11 bases match TRBD2. The V segment lost 0 bases and the J segment 3 bases; nucleotides outside the gene matches: 5. The germline gives CDR1 SGHRS, CDR2 YFSETQ. The CDR3 has 16 amino acids. CDR3 sequence (DNA): TGCGCCAGCAGCTTGGATGCGGGGACTAGCGGCTACGAGCAGTACTTC. This gives the protein CASSLDAGTSGYEQYF.

This chain uses TRBV12-5 with TRBJ1-1, with TRBD1 matching over 7 bases. The length of the CDR3 is 17 residues. Unmatched junction bases numbered 12, after V lost 3 bases and J lost 2 bases. Germline-derived CDR1 and CDR2 are LGHNT and FRNRAP. In nucleotides, the CDR3 is TGTGCTAGTGGTTTCTGGGTCCCGGGACAGATTAACACTGAAGCTTTCTTT. Translated: CASGFWVPGQINTEAFF.

This clonotype appeared a few times. The CDR3 bases are TGTGCCAGCAGCCAGAGGTTCGGGGGTGAGCAGTACTTC. Amino acids: CASSQRFGGEQYF. The chain links TRBV14 to TRBJ2-7; a possible D gene is TRBD2 (6 bases). This CDR3 contains 13 residues. Trimming pared 3 bases from V and 7 bases from J, leaving 13 bases between. Germline CDR1 is SGHDN and CDR2 is FVKESK.

In this sample, this clonotype turned up once. V gene TRBV6-2 or TRBV6-3 combines with J gene TRBJ1-5; D gene uncertain. This CDR3 has 15 residues. The ends were cut back, 6 bases at V and 1 base at J, with 13 bases in the middle. Germline V gene data show CDR1 as MNHEY and CDR2 as SVGEGT. The CDR3 DNA follows: TGTGCCAGCAGCCCTGCCTTGTGGAGCAATCAGCCCCAGCATTTT. Translated: CASSPALWSNQPQHF.

The chain joins TRBV5-6 to TRBJ2-2; 14 nucleotides match TRBD2. V shed 2 bases, J shed 6 bases, and the junction held 15 bases outside the gene matches. The CDR3 has 20 residues. Germline lookup yields CDR1 SGHDT and CDR2 YYEEEE. DNA for the CDR3: TGTGCCAGCAGCTTCCCCTTGACTAGCGGGAGGGCCGGGCTAGCCGGGGAGCTGTTTTTT. Its translation: CASSFPLTSGRAGLAGELFF.

The chain uses TRBV18 and TRBJ2-1, with TRBD2 matching 10 bases. The junction had 7 bases not matched to a gene; V was cut back by 3 bases and J by 5 bases. This CDR3 has 16 amino acids. CDR1 is KGHSH and CDR2 is LQKENI in the germline V gene. CDR3: CASSPYTSGNNNEQFF. For the CDR3, the DNA is TGTGCCAGCTCACCTTATACTAGCGGGAACAACAATGAGCAGTTCTTC. The full variable domain, rest sourced from reference TRBV18 and TRBJ2-1, is NAGVMQNPRHLVRRRGQEARLRCSPMKGHSHVYWYRQLPEEGLKFMVYLQKENIIDESGMPKERFSAEFPKEGPSILRIQQVVRGDSAAYFCASSPYTSGNNNEQFFGPGTRLTVL.

This chain links TRBV9 with TRBJ2-3; TRBD2 might be the D (6 bases). Trimming left V 0 bases short and J 1 base short, with 12 bases between. Germline CDR1 is SGDLS and CDR2 is YYNGEE. This CDR3 spans 16 amino acids. The CDR3 region has the DNA TGTGCCAGCAGCGTAGAGGCGGGACTGGGCACAGATACGCAGTATTTT. Protein product: CASSVEAGLGTDTQYF.

V and J are TRBV30 and TRBJ1-2, with TRBD1 identical over 8 bases. Germline CDR1 reads GTSNPN; CDR2 reads SVGIG (reference sequence). V was pared by 5 bases and J by 5 bases, with 7 bases of the junction left unmatched. This CDR3 comprises 13 residues. The CDR3 nucleotides read TGTGCCTGGGAGGGGGGACAGGAATATGGCTACACCTTC. Its protein product is CAWEGGQEYGYTF.

This clonotype was seen once. The gene calls are TRBV4-1 and TRBJ2-7; no definite D call. This CDR3 comprises 13 residues. V was shortened by 1 base and J by 2 bases, with 6 bases between the two germline ends. The germline V gene has CDR1 MGHRA and CDR2 YSYEKL. For the CDR3, the DNA is TGCGCCAGCAGCCAAGTCCCAACCTACGAGCAGTACTTC. It encodes CASSQVPTYEQYF.

This clonotype appeared once. The J gene is TRBJ1-1, the V gene TRBV14; perhaps TRBD1 as D (5 bases). Germline CDR1 reads SGHDN; CDR2 reads FVKESK. The CDR3 loop spans 16 amino acids. V lost 1 base and J lost 2, with 14 bases in between. The CDR3, as DNA: TGTGCCAGCAGCCAAGGACTAGCAGGGAGAAACACTGAAGCTTTCTTT. It translates to CASSQGLAGRNTEAFF.

This clonotype has a single count. The CDR3 loop is CASSIGEGLGPRYGYTF. The CDR3 DNA sequence: TGTGCCAGTAGTATCGGGGAGGGACTTGGTCCCCGGTATGGCTACACCTTC. The chain links TRBV19 to TRBJ1-2, with D maybe TRBD1 (5 bases). CDR3 length: 17 amino acids. Trimming shortened V by 3 bases and J by 5 bases, and 22 bases separated the two germline ends. CDR1 and CDR2 from the germline V gene are LNHDA and SQIVND (reference sequence).

The chain carries TRBV9 and TRBJ2-7; 7 bases line up with TRBD1. Germline loops: CDR1 SGDLS, CDR2 YYNGEE. CDR3 size: 15 residues. V was pared by 3 bases and J by 0 bases, with 6 bases of the junction left unmatched. The CDR3 loop is CASSGPGQSSYEQYF. CDR3 DNA sequence: TGTGCCAGCAGCGGACCGGGACAGAGCTCCTACGAGCAGTACTTC.

The rearrangement uses TRBV29-1 and TRBJ1-2, with D hard to call. Trimming removed 3 bases at V and 4 bases at J, with 3 bases between. Germline values: CDR1 SQVTM, CDR2 ANQGSEA. This CDR3 spans 10 amino acids. The CDR3 bases are TGCAGCGTTGACAGCTATGGCTACACCTTC. Translation: CSVDSYGYTF.

This clonotype has more than one count but fewer than ten. This chain uses TRBV7-9 with TRBJ2-5; D is undetermined. The CDR3 is 15 amino acids. Germline V gene data show CDR1 as SEHNR and CDR2 as FQNEAQ (reference sequence). V lost 5 bases and J 5 bases, leaving 18 bases between the germline ends. CDR3 sequence: CASSAPAPSGETQYF. Here the CDR3 DNA reads TGTGCCAGCAGCGCTCCGGCCCCGAGTGGGGAGACCCAGTACTTC.

This clonotype was recorded only once. The rearrangement links TRBV4-1 to TRBJ1-5; no clear D. CDR3 length equals 18 residues. Looked up from germline, CDR1 is MGHRA and CDR2 is YSYEKL. V was shortened by 0 bases and J by 0 bases, with 15 bases between the two germline ends. Here the CDR3 DNA reads TGCGCCAGCAGCCAAGATCCGGGCGGGGAATATAGCAATCAGCCCCAGCATTTT. As protein: CASSQDPGGEYSNQPQHF.

CDR3 nucleotide sequence: TGTGCCAGCAGTTACATCCACGGGGACGGCGATCAGCCCCAGCATTTT. This translates into CASSYIHGDGDQPQHF. The chain couples TRBV6-5 to TRBJ1-5; D is possibly TRBD1 (5 bases). Germline CDR1 is MNHEY and CDR2 is SVGAGI. Between the trimmed V and J ends, which lost 2 bases and 5 bases, there was a span of 16 bases. There are 16 residues in the CDR3.

The chain recombines TRBV5-1 with TRBJ2-5; TRBD2 agrees at 14 bases. Germline V gene sequence: CDR1 SGHRS, CDR2 YFSETQ. J lost 1 base, V lost 1 base, and 3 bases had no gene match. There are 17 residues in the CDR3. CDR3 sequence reads: CASSLWTSGRIQETQYF. CDR3 nucleotide sequence: TGCGCCAGCAGCTTGTGGACTAGCGGGAGGATCCAAGAGACCCAGTACTTC.

For the CDR3, the DNA is TGTGCTAGTGGTTCCTCAAATGGCTACACCTTC. Its protein product is CASGSSNGYTF. V is TRBV12-5 and J is TRBJ1-2, with D hard to call. Trimming left V 4 bases short and J 6 bases short, with 6 bases between. The germline gives CDR1 LGHNT, CDR2 FRNRAP. The CDR3 loop spans 11 amino acids.

The rearrangement links TRBV13 to TRBJ2-5; D might be TRBD1 (6 bases). Germline CDR1 reads PRHDT; CDR2 reads FYEKMQ (reference sequence). The length of the CDR3 is 14 residues. Trimming left V 4 bases short and J 4 bases short, with 13 bases between. The CDR3 here is CASSSRQERETQYF. CDR3 coding DNA: TGTGCCAGCAGCTCGAGACAGGAACGAGAGACCCAGTACTTC.

The chain is built from TRBV30 and TRBJ2-1, with TRBD2 matching over 7 bases. Trimming removed 8 bases from V and 5 bases from J; junction bases left unmatched: 9. CDR3 length equals 13 residues. Per the germline V gene, CDR1 is GTSNPN and CDR2 is SVGIG (reference sequence). This CDR3 is CALEGGSHNEQFF. CDR3 DNA: TGTGCCCTGGAGGGAGGGTCCCACAATGAGCAGTTCTTC.

The genes are TRBV5-1 and TRBJ2-7; D may be TRBD1 or TRBD2 (5 bases each). From germline, CDR1 is SGHRS and CDR2 YFSETQ. The CDR3 runs 14 residues. Between the trimmed V and J ends, which lost 2 bases and 4 bases, there was a span of 13 bases. Here the CDR3 reads CASSFRGSTYEQYF. CDR3 DNA sequence: TGCGCCAGCAGCTTTCGGGGCAGCACGTACGAGCAGTACTTC.

This clonotype was seen a single time. The J gene is TRBJ2-2, the V gene TRBV6-6, with D uncertain. CDR1 MNHNY and CDR2 SVGAGI come from the germline V gene (reference sequence). There are 14 residues in the CDR3. V was trimmed by 0 bases and J by 6 bases, leaving 8 bases between them. DNA for the CDR3: TGTGCCAGCAGTTACTCCCCAGAGGCCGGGGAGCTGTTTTTT. It encodes CASSYSPEAGELFF.

The chain has TRBV7-9 and TRBJ1-1; perhaps TRBD1 as D (5 bases). Germline CDR1 and CDR2: SEHNR and FQNEAQ (reference sequence). V dropped 5 bases and J dropped 1 base, with 14 bases sitting between them. This CDR3 is built from 15 residues. The CDR3: CASSRIDSENTEAFF. The CDR3, as DNA: TGTGCCAGCAGCCGCATAGACAGCGAGAACACTGAAGCTTTCTTT.

The chain employs TRBV6-5 and TRBJ2-7, with 7 nucleotides matching TRBD1. CDR1 is MNHEY, CDR2 SVGAGI, per germline. This CDR3 contains 19 residues. The V gene end was trimmed by 6 bases and the J gene end by 5 bases; junction bases not matched to a gene: 25. The CDR3 sequence is CASRLFHPNRDSQSHEQYF. The CDR3 coding sequence is TGTGCCAGCAGATTATTCCACCCTAACAGGGACAGTCAATCCCACGAGCAGTACTTC.

This sequence joins TRBV29-1 and TRBJ1-1; D is unclear. The V end was cut by 6 bases, the J end by 8 bases, with 10 bases between. The germline V gene has CDR1 SQVTM and CDR2 ANQGSEA. This CDR3 is 10 amino acids long. For the CDR3, the DNA is TGCAGCGTCGGACCCGGGGAAGCTTTCTTT. Its translation is CSVGPGEAFF.

The chain couples TRBV30 to TRBJ1-1; D ambiguous. Germline CDR1 is GTSNPN and CDR2 is SVGIG (reference sequence). This CDR3 has 16 amino acids. Trimming left V 2 bases short and J 4 bases short, with 20 bases between. CDR3 in amino acids: CAWSQPADAISTEAFF. The CDR3 coding sequence is TGTGCCTGGAGTCAGCCTGCGGACGCTATAAGCACTGAAGCTTTCTTT.

This chain joins TRBV12-3 or TRBV12-4 and TRBJ1-1; no reliable D call. The CDR3 runs 13 residues. With 4 bases removed from V and 2 bases from J, the gap between germline ends came to 8 bases. This chain's CDR3 is CASSSRSNTEAFF. CDR3 bases: TGTGCCAGCAGTTCTAGGAGCAACACTGAAGCTTTCTTT.

This chain links TRBV6-5 with TRBJ2-3; D is ambiguous. CDR1 and CDR2 from the germline V gene are MNHEY and SVGAGI. This CDR3 has 16 residues. The germline V and J ends were trimmed by 0 bases and 1 base, with 11 bases remaining between them. Written as DNA, the CDR3 is TGTGCCAGCAGTTACTCAAGGGTATCGGGCACAGATACGCAGTATTTT. Translation gives CASSYSRVSGTDTQYF.